One T cell receptor (beta chain) is described in this entry. The source of the sample is a study of blood T cell repertoires in COVID-19. Study overall: Nucleic acid was either cDNA or gDNA, and it came from T cells, B-cell-depleted T cells, or PBMCs.

Participants, 18 to 89 years old, spanned about 26 US areas. Cohorts were based on clinical histories the participants reported. In the source study's methods: Amplification of reference gene primers provided the estimated nucleated cell counts. This table comes from immunoSEQ multiplex PCR, and its TCRdb copy is limited to in-frame clones, with some not included. D and trimming come from the DNA, and the V and J calls and clone size come from that table. This table holds hundreds of thousands of clones, 80% to 85% found once. The V gene's germline CDR1 is MDHEN and CDR2 SYDVKM. The CDR3 is 17 residues long. The V gene end was trimmed by 6 bases and the J gene end by 4 bases; junction bases not matched to a gene: 9.

The gene calls are TRBV28 and TRBJ2-1, with TRBD2 matching over 13 bases. This TCR was recovered from a woman aged 40 to 49 who had recovered from COVID-19. Specimen: PBMCs or T cells enriched from blood (not recorded which). The CDR3 DNA follows: TGTGCCAGCAGGACCGGGACTAGCGGGACCGTATACAATGAGCAGTTCTTC. Its translation is CASRTGTSGTVYNEQFF.